The entry below gives a single T cell receptor beta chain sequence along with its context. Other DNA sequences from this sample encode an identical CDR3 as well. This sample is part of a study of cytomegalovirus exposure and HLA in healthy donors. The assay was immunoSEQ multiplex PCR, and TCRdb's table has in-frame clones only and misses some. The table records 110,000 or so clones, about nine tenths of them present only once. The CDR3 spans 12 residues. Trimming shortened V by 4 bases and J by 0 bases, and 4 bases separated the two germline ends. Germline CDR1 and CDR2: SGHRS and YFSETQ. The sequence derives from a woman in her late teens or twenties in good health and CMV-seronegative. The sequenced sample was PBMCs. The rearrangement links TRBV5-1 to TRBJ2-5; D remains unclear. The CDR3 loop is CASSPNQETQYF. The CDR3 coding sequence is TGCGCCAGCAGCCCAAACCAAGAGACCCAGTACTTC.